The following is a T cell receptor beta chain sequence with its context. Its antigen is currently unknown. This CDR3 is built from 15 residues. From germline, CDR1 is MNHEY and CDR2 SMNVEV (reference sequence). Losses at the gene ends were 1 base for V and 5 bases for J; bases not matched to a gene: 4. The PCR used 60 Vbeta and 13 Jbeta primers. Assay used: immunoSEQ multiplex PCR; TCRdb lists only in-frame clones, some missing. Of about 250,000 clones in the sample, around 90% are singletons; the top ten hold less than 2%. The data are from a study of cytomegalovirus exposure and HLA in healthy donors. For the study at large: Unique TCRs numbering some 80 million, obtained from HLA-typed donors, made up an early data release. Study-wide results and caveats: The study labeled approximately 150 TCR beta chains cytomegalovirus-associated. In a later analysis, CMV-associated beta chains were mostly HLA-associated, it appeared.

The specimen sequenced was PBMCs. This chain joins TRBV27 and TRBJ1-5; TRBD1 matches 8 bases. This sequence was found in a girl aged 2 to 9 in good health and CMV-seronegative. The CDR3 here is CASSLLGQGHQPQHF. CDR3 in DNA: TGTGCCAGCAGTTTATTAGGACAGGGTCATCAGCCCCAGCATTTT.